Reported below is one T cell receptor beta chain. The antigen is undetermined. These data originate in a study of cytotoxic CD8 clonotypes in ibrutinib-treated CLL. Findings and limits, study-wide: At ibrutinib response, clonality increased, and at progression it declined back toward baseline.

The planned depth of sequencing spanned 1 in 200,000 to 1 in 1 million T cells. Only in-frame clones appear in the TCRdb table, and some are missing; sequencing was by immunoSEQ multiplex PCR. The table has about 200,000 clones, roughly 73% seen once. This CDR3 is built from 12 residues. This sequence originates from a human donor with chronic lymphocytic leukemia. The chain employs TRBV7-5 and TRBJ1-5. TRBV7-5 is noted as a pseudogene. The starting material was PBMCs, obtained after 12 months of ibrutinib treatment. The CDR3 reads CVRSWSTQPQHF. The DNA of the CDR3 is TGTGTCAGAAGCTGGTCGACGCAGCCCCAGCATTTT.